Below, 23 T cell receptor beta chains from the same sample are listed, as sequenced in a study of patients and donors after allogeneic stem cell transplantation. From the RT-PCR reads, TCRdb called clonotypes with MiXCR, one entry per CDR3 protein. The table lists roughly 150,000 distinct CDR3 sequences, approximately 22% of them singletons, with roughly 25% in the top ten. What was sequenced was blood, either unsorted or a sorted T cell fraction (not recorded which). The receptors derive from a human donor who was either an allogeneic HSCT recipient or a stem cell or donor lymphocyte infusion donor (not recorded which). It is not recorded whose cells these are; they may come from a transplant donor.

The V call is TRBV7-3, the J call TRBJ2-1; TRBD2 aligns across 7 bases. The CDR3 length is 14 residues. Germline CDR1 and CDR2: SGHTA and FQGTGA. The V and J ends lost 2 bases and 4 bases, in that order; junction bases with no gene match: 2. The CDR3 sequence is CASSLGREYNEQFF. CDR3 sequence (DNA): TGTGCCAGCAGCTTAGGGAGGGAGTACAATGAGCAGTTCTTC.

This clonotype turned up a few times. In DNA, the CDR3 is TGCGCCAGCGCCAGCGGGGATACGCAGTATTTT. It yields the protein CASASGDTQYF. This chain links TRBV5-1 with TRBJ2-3, with D tentatively TRBD2 (6 bases). The V gene's germline CDR1 is SGHRS and CDR2 YFSETQ. Trimming pared 7 bases from V and 6 bases from J, leaving 9 bases between. The CDR3 extends over 11 amino acids.

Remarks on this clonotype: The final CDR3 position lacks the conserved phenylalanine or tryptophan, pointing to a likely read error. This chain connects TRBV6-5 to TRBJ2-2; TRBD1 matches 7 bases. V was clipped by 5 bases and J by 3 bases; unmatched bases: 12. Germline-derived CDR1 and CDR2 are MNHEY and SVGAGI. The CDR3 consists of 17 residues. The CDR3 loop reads CASSPQGSLWDTGELFL. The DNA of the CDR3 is TGTGCCAGCAGTCCACAGGGGTCGCTTTGGGACACCGGGGAGCTGTTTTTG.

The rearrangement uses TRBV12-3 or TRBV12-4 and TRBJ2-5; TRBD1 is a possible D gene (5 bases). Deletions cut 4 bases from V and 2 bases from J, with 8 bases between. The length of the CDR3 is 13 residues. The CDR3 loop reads CASSSTAQETQYF. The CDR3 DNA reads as TGTGCCAGCAGTTCGACAGCACAAGAGACCCAGTACTTC.

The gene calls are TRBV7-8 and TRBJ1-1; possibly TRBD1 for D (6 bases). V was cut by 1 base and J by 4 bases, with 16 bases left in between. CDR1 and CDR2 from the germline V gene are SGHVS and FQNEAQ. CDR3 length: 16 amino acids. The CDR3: CASSLVRGLKGTEAFF. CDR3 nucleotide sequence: TGTGCCAGCAGCTTAGTCAGGGGTCTTAAGGGCACTGAAGCTTTCTTT.

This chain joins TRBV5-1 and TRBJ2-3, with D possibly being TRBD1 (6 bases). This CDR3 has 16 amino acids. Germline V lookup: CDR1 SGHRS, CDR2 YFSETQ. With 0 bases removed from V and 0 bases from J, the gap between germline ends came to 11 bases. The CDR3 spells CASSLGDTSSTDTQYF. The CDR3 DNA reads TGCGCCAGCAGCTTGGGGGACACGTCTAGCACAGATACGCAGTATTTT.

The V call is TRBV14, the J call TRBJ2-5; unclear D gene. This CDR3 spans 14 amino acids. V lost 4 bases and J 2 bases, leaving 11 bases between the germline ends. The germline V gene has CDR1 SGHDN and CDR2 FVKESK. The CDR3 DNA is TGTGCCAGCAGCCTGATCCTAGGTCAAGAGACCCAGTACTTC. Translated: CASSLILGQETQYF.

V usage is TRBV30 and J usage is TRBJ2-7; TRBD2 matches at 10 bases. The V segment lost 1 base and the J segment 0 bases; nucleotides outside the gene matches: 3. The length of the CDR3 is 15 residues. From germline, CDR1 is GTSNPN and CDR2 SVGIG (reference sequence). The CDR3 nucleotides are TGTGCCTGGAGTGGGACTAGCGGAAACTCCTACGAGCAGTACTTC. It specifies CAWSGTSGNSYEQYF.

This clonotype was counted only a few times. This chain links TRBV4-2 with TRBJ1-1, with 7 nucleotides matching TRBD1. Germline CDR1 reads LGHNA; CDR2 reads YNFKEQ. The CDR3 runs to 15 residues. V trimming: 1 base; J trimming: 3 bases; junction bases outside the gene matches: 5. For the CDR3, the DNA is TGTGCCAGCAGCCAAGTGACAGGGAGGGACACTGAAGCTTTCTTT. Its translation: CASSQVTGRDTEAFF.

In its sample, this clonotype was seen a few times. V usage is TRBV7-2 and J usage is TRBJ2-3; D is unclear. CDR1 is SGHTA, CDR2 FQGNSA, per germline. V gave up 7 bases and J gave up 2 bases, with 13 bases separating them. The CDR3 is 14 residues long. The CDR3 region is CASKLGRYTDTQYF. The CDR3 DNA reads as TGTGCCAGCAAGCTTGGACGCTACACAGATACGCAGTATTTT.

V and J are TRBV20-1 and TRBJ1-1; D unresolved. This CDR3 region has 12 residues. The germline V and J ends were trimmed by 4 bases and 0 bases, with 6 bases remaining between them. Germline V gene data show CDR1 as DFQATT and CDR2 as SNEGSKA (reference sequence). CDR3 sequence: CSAIIMNTEAFF. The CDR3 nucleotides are TGCAGTGCTATTATTATGAACACTGAAGCTTTCTTT.

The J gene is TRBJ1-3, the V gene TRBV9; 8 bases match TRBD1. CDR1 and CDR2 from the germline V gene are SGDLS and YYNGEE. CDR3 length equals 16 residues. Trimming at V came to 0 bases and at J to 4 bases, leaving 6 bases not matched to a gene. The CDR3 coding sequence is TGTGCCAGCAGCGTAGTAGACAGGGGTGGAGGAAACACCATATATTTT. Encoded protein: CASSVVDRGGGNTIYF.

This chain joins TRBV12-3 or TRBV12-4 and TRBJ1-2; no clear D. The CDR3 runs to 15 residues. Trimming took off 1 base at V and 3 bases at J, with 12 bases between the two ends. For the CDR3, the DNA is TGTGCCAGCAGTTTAGATCCGCCAGCTCACTATGGCTACACCTTC. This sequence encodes CASSLDPPAHYGYTF.

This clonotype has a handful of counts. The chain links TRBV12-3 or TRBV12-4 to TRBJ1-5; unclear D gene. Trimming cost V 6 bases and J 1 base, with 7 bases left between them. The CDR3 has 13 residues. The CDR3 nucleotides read TGTGCCAGCAGGGAACTAAGCAATCAGCCCCAGCATTTT. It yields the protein CASRELSNQPQHF.

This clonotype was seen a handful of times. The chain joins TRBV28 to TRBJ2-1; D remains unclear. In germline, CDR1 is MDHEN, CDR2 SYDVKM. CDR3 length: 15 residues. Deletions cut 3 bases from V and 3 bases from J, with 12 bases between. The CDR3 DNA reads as TGTGCCAGCAGTTTGTACCATCGCCTCTACAATGAGCAGTTCTTC. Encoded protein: CASSLYHRLYNEQFF.

The CDR3 DNA reads as TGCAGTGCTAGTGGGATAGCGGGACCCGACGAGCAGTACTTC. Its protein product is CSASGIAGPDEQYF. The V and J genes are TRBV20-1 and TRBJ2-7, with 8 bases that match TRBD2. V lost 3 bases to trimming and J lost 5 bases; unmatched junction nucleotides: 9. The CDR3 consists of 14 residues. Germline CDR1 DFQATT, CDR2 SNEGSKA (reference sequence).

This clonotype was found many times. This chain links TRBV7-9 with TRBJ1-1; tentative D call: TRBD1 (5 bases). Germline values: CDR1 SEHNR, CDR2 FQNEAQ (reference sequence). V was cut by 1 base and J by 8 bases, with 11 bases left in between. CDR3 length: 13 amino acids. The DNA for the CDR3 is TGTGCCAGCAGCTTAGTATCAGGGAGAGAAGCTTTCTTT. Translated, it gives CASSLVSGREAFF. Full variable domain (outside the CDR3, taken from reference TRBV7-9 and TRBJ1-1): DTGVSQNPRHKITKRGQNVTFRCDPISEHNRLYWYRQTLGQGPEFLTYFQNEAQLEKSRLLSDRFSAERPKGSFSTLEIQRTEQGDSAMYLCASSLVSGREAFFGQGTRLTVV.

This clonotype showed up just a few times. This CDR3 reads CASSLSPNQPQHF. In DNA form, the CDR3 reads TGTGCCAGCAGTTTATCCCCCAATCAGCCCCAGCATTTT. The chain has TRBV12-3 or TRBV12-4 and TRBJ1-5, with D uncertain. Trimming removed 2 bases from V and 3 bases from J, with 5 bases in between. The CDR3 extends over 13 amino acids.

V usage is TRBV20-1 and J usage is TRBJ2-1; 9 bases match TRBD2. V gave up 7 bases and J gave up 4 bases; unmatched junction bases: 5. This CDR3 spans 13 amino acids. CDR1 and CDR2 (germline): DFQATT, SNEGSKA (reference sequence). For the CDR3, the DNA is TGCAGTGTATGGACTAGCGTTTACAATGAGCAGTTCTTC. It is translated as CSVWTSVYNEQFF.

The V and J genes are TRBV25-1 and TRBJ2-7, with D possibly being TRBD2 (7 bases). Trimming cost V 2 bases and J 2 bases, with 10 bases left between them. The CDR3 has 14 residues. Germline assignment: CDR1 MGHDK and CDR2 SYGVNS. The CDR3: CASSEGGGTYEQYF. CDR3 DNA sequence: TGTGCCAGCAGTGAAGGCGGGGGCACCTACGAGCAGTACTTC.

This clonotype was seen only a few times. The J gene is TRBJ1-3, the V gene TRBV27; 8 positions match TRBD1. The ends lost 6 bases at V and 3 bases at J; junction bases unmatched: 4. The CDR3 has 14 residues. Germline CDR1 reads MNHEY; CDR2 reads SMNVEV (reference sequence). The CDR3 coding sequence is TGTGCCAGCAGCTCCGACAGGGGTGGAAACACCATATATTTT. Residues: CASSSDRGGNTIYF.

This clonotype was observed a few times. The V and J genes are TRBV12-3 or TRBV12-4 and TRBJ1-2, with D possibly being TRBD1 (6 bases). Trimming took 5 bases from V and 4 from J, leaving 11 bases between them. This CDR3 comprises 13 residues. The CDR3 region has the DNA TGTGCCAGCAGTGCGTGGGGGCCCTATGGCTACACCTTC. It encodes CASSAWGPYGYTF.

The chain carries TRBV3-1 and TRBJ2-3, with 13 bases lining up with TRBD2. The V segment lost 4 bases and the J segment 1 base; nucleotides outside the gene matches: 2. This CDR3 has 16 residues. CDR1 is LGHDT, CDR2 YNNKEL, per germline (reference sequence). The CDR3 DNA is TGTGCCAGCAGCCCCGGGACTAGCGGGGGCACAGATACGCAGTATTTT. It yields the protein CASSPGTSGGTDTQYF.